What follows are 27 T cell receptor beta chains derived from one specimen sequenced in a study of T cells after yellow fever vaccination. MiXCR, run by TCRdb on the 5' RACE reads, gives a single entry per CDR3 protein. The repertoire holds 200,000 to 300,000 distinct CDR3 sequences, with 3.6% as singletons. The input for sequencing was PBMCs, taken 15 days after the yellow fever booster vaccination. These receptors were obtained from a man between 18 and 29 years old who received the YFV17D yellow fever vaccine.

The sample holds many counts of this clonotype. The chain uses TRBV5-1 and TRBJ2-7; possibly TRBD2 for D (5 bases). Germline CDR1 is SGHRS and CDR2 is YFSETQ. The CDR3 spans 11 residues. V was trimmed by 4 bases and J by 7 bases, leaving 9 bases between them. CDR3 protein: CASSGEREQYF. The CDR3 DNA is TGCGCCAGCAGCGGGGAGCGAGAGCAGTACTTC. Together with reference TRBV5-1 and TRBJ2-7, the CDR3 gives the full variable domain: KAGVTQTPRYLIKTRGQQVTLSCSPISGHRSVSWYQQTPGQGLQFLFEYFSETQRNKGNFPGRFSGRQFSNSRSEMNVSTLELGDSALYLCASSGEREQYFGPGTRLTVT.

The chain has TRBV7-2 and TRBJ1-2; TRBD1 matches at 8 bases. Germline CDR1 SGHTA, CDR2 FQGNSA. The CDR3 loop spans 14 amino acids. The J segment lost 8 bases and the V segment lost 5 bases, leaving 10 bases of the junction unmatched. The CDR3 coding sequence is TGTGCCAGCAGCGGGGACAGGACTGTAAGGGGCTACACCTTC. Amino acids: CASSGDRTVRGYTF.

The table lists this clonotype with many counts. The rearrangement joins TRBV13 to TRBJ2-3, with D tentatively TRBD1 (6 bases). Germline V gives CDR1 PRHDT, CDR2 FYEKMQ (reference sequence). V lost 4 bases to trimming and J lost 1 base, with 15 bases between them. This CDR3 region has 16 residues. CDR3 amino acids: CASSSQGQLGTDTQYF. The CDR3 coding sequence is TGTGCCAGCAGCTCCCAAGGACAGCTGGGCACAGATACGCAGTATTTT.

This clonotype came up a few times. The J gene is TRBJ2-1, the V gene TRBV6-5, with 10 bases lining up with TRBD2. J was trimmed by 8 bases and V by 6 bases; bases with no gene match: 10. The CDR3 has 15 amino acids. Germline CDR1 and CDR2: MNHEY and SVGAGI. CDR3 protein: CASSPAGGPVDEQFF. DNA for the CDR3: TGTGCCAGCAGCCCAGCGGGGGGGCCCGTAGATGAGCAGTTCTTC.

The CDR3 protein is CASSFTGGAYNEQFF. Written as DNA, the CDR3 is TGTGCCAGCAGCTTCACAGGGGGCGCTTACAATGAGCAGTTCTTC. The rearrangement uses TRBV13 and TRBJ2-1; 9 bases align to TRBD1. J lost 4 bases, V lost 3 bases, and 4 bases had no gene match. The CDR3 sequence is 15 residues long. The V gene's germline CDR1 is PRHDT and CDR2 FYEKMQ (reference sequence). The full variable domain, with the rest looked up from reference TRBV13 and TRBJ2-1, is AAGVIQSPRHLIKEKRETATLKCYPIPRHDTVYWYQQGPGQDPQFLISFYEKMQSDKGSIPDRFSAQQFSDYHSELNMSSLELGDSALYFCASSFTGGAYNEQFFGPGTRLTVL.

This clonotype was recorded many times. The chain is built from TRBV7-2 and TRBJ2-3, with D perhaps matching TRBD1 (5 bases). CDR3 length: 14 amino acids. Trimming removed 1 base at V and 2 bases at J, with 7 bases between. The germline V gene encodes CDR1 SGHTA and CDR2 FQGNSA. Written as DNA, the CDR3 is TGTGCCAGCAGCTTAGACAGGTACACAGATACGCAGTATTTT. Translation gives CASSLDRYTDTQYF.

This clonotype was seen repeatedly, ten times or more. The genes are TRBV4-2 and TRBJ2-7, with 8 positions matching TRBD1. Looked up from germline, CDR1 is LGHNA and CDR2 is YNFKEQ. V lost 0 bases to trimming and J lost 4 bases; unmatched junction nucleotides: 5. The CDR3 covers 15 residues. CDR3: CASSQDDRDRYEQYF. The CDR3 DNA follows: TGTGCCAGCAGCCAAGATGACCGGGACAGGTACGAGCAGTACTTC.

The sample holds a few counts of this clonotype. The gene calls are TRBV4-3 and TRBJ1-4; a possible D gene is TRBD1 (6 bases). V gave up 1 base and J gave up 8 bases, with 11 bases separating them. The CDR3 covers 14 residues. Germline V lookup: CDR1 LGHNA, CDR2 YSLEER. CDR3 amino acids: CASSQVTGQEKLFF. The CDR3 DNA reads as TGCGCCAGCAGCCAAGTTACAGGGCAGGAAAAACTGTTTTTT.

This clonotype was recorded at least ten times. The chain uses TRBV12-3 or TRBV12-4 and TRBJ1-2, with 12 bases matching TRBD1. Trimming took 6 bases from V and 4 from J; bases not matched to a gene: 6. This CDR3 is built from 15 residues. CDR3 sequence: CASSDPGQGAYGYTF. DNA for the CDR3: TGTGCCAGCAGCGACCCGGGACAGGGGGCCTATGGCTACACCTTC.

V gene TRBV12-3 or TRBV12-4 combines with J gene TRBJ2-7, with 7 nucleotides matching TRBD2. The J segment lost 0 bases and the V segment lost 8 bases, leaving 10 bases of the junction unmatched. The CDR3 sequence is 15 residues long. This chain's CDR3 is CASGTNPLSSYEQYF. The CDR3 region has the DNA TGTGCCAGCGGGACTAACCCCTTGAGCTCCTACGAGCAGTACTTC.

This clonotype has a count of ten or more. This chain joins TRBV12-3 or TRBV12-4 and TRBJ2-3; 8 bases fit TRBD1. V was clipped by 5 bases and J by 0 bases; unmatched bases: 7. The CDR3 contains 16 residues. The CDR3 DNA reads as TGTGCCAGCAGTCTCGATCGACAGGGGAGCACAGATACGCAGTATTTT. It yields the protein CASSLDRQGSTDTQYF.

This clonotype came up many times. The chain combines TRBV4-1 with TRBJ2-7; D ambiguous. Per the germline V gene, CDR1 is MGHRA and CDR2 is YSYEKL. Trimming left V 3 bases short and J 2 bases short, with 8 bases between. CDR3 length: 13 residues. The CDR3 nucleotides read TGCGCCAGCAGCCACGACCGAACCTACGAGCAGTACGTC. It yields the protein CASSHDRTYEQYV.

This clonotype has at least ten counts. This chain connects TRBV20-1 to TRBJ2-3, with 8 bases that match TRBD2. Germline V gene data show CDR1 as DFQATT and CDR2 as SNEGSKA (reference sequence). CDR3 length equals 16 residues. Unmatched junction bases numbered 20, after V lost 2 bases and J lost 13 bases. This CDR3 reads CSARRPFVGAGDPEYF. In DNA form, the CDR3 reads TGCAGTGCTAGACGACCCTTTGTGGGAGCGGGGGACCCGGAGTATTTT.

This clonotype has a count of ten or more. The chain carries TRBV7-3 and TRBJ2-2; 15 bases agree with TRBD2. This CDR3 spans 16 amino acids. CDR1 and CDR2 from the germline V gene are SGHTA and FQGTGA. V was clipped by 5 bases and J by 6 bases; unmatched bases: 4. The CDR3 loop reads CASSPGLAGGAGELFF. In DNA, the CDR3 is TGTGCCAGCAGCCCCGGACTAGCGGGGGGGGCCGGGGAGCTGTTTTTT.

The table lists this clonotype with many counts. The chain uses TRBV6-1 and TRBJ1-6, with D maybe TRBD1 (5 bases). Germline V lookup: CDR1 MNHNS, CDR2 SASEGT. The CDR3 extends over 15 amino acids. V shed 2 bases and J shed 8 bases, with 13 bases lying between them. The CDR3 coding sequence is TGTGCCAGCAGTGAATTTCGCAGGGATGATTCACCCCTCCACTTT. Its translation: CASSEFRRDDSPLHF.

At least ten counts were recorded for this clonotype. The V call is TRBV7-8, the J call TRBJ2-7; tentatively, D is TRBD1 (6 bases). CDR3 length: 14 amino acids. Trimming pared 6 bases from V and 0 bases from J, leaving 12 bases between. Germline V gene lookup returns CDR1 SGHVS and CDR2 FQNEAQ. CDR3 region: CASRPDRHSYEQYV. In nucleotides, the CDR3 is TGTGCCAGCAGGCCCGACAGGCACTCCTACGAGCAGTACGTC.

At least ten counts were recorded for this clonotype. The chain employs TRBV5-1 and TRBJ2-1, with D hard to call. This CDR3 has 13 residues. The germline CDR1 and CDR2 sequences are SGHRS and YFSETQ. Trimming pared 0 bases from V and 4 bases from J, leaving 5 bases between. Written as DNA, the CDR3 is TGCGCCAGCAGCTTGGTTGATTACAATGAGCAGTTCTTC. As protein: CASSLVDYNEQFF.

This clonotype was seen repeatedly, ten times or more. The chain combines TRBV20-1 with TRBJ2-5; the match to TRBD1 covers 9 bases. From germline, CDR1 is DFQATT and CDR2 SNEGSKA (reference sequence). The CDR3 contains 16 residues. The ends lost 5 bases at V and 2 bases at J; junction bases unmatched: 12. This chain's CDR3 is CSAEPPGQGGQETQYF. CDR3 DNA: TGCAGTGCTGAACCCCCGGGACAGGGAGGACAAGAGACCCAGTACTTC.

This clonotype was detected many times. V gene TRBV7-9 combines with J gene TRBJ2-5; D not certain. Trimming removed 5 bases at V and 10 bases at J, with 17 bases between. CDR1 is SEHNR and CDR2 is FQNEAQ in the germline V gene (reference sequence). This CDR3 region has 13 residues. This CDR3 is CASSPWPKSDQYF. DNA for the CDR3: TGTGCCAGCAGCCCCTGGCCCAAAAGTGACCAGTACTTC.

Ten or more counts support this clonotype. The chain couples TRBV18 to TRBJ1-3, with D unclear. CDR1 is KGHSH and CDR2 is LQKENI in the germline V gene. With 2 bases removed from V and 0 bases from J, the gap between germline ends came to 11 bases. The CDR3 contains 16 residues. The CDR3 loop is CASSPSAVNSGNTIYF. CDR3 nucleotide sequence: TGTGCCAGCTCACCATCGGCTGTTAACTCTGGAAACACCATATATTTT.

This clonotype was recorded many times. The gene calls are TRBV4-2 and TRBJ1-5; D is unclear. This CDR3 is built from 15 residues. V was shortened by 0 bases and J by 5 bases, with 11 bases between the two germline ends. Per germline, CDR1 LGHNA and CDR2 YNFKEQ. For the CDR3, the DNA is TGTGCCAGCAGCCAAGACGGCGTAGGAGATCAGCCCCAGCATTTT. This codes for CASSQDGVGDQPQHF.

This clonotype has a count of ten or more. V usage is TRBV6-2 or TRBV6-3 and J usage is TRBJ2-6; D is perhaps TRBD1 (6 bases). V lost 2 bases to trimming and J lost 0 bases, with 17 bases between them. The germline V gene has CDR1 MNHEY and CDR2 SVGEGT. The CDR3 length is 19 residues. The CDR3 region has the DNA TGTGCCAGCAGTTACGGCAGGGCAGGGGCTACCTCTGGGGCCAACGTCCTGACTTTC. Protein: CASSYGRAGATSGANVLTF.

This clonotype has at least ten counts. Relative to the germline gene, one junction end is altered; a read error may explain this. In DNA form, the CDR3 reads TGCGCCAGCAACCAAGATCGGACAGGATTAAATCAGCCCCAGCATTTT. Its protein is CASNQDRTGLNQPQHF. This rearrangement joins TRBV4-3 to TRBJ1-5; 7 nucleotides align to TRBD1. The germline gives CDR1 LGHNA, CDR2 YSLEER. This CDR3 region has 16 residues.

At least ten counts were recorded for this clonotype. The rearrangement uses TRBV20-1 and TRBJ2-1; 7 bases agree with TRBD2. The CDR3 has 13 amino acids. Trimming at V came to 7 bases and at J to 4 bases, leaving 7 bases not matched to a gene. From germline, CDR1 is DFQATT and CDR2 SNEGSKA (reference sequence). The CDR3, as DNA: TGCAGTGGGGAGGCTAGCGGATACAATGAGCAGTTCTTC. This codes for CSGEASGYNEQFF.

This clonotype was observed many times. This chain connects TRBV20-1 to TRBJ1-4; D is ambiguous. The V end was cut by 6 bases, the J end by 7 bases, with 18 bases between. The CDR3 has 14 residues. Germline CDR1 DFQATT, CDR2 SNEGSKA (reference sequence). This CDR3 is CSAFGNGPFEKLFF. The CDR3 bases are TGCAGTGCGTTCGGGAATGGACCCTTTGAAAAACTGTTTTTT.

Many counts were recorded for this clonotype. The chain joins TRBV4-2 to TRBJ2-7, with D perhaps TRBD1 (5 bases). The CDR3 consists of 13 residues. Germline lookup yields CDR1 LGHNA and CDR2 YNFKEQ. V was trimmed by 0 bases and J by 7 bases, leaving 10 bases between them. The CDR3 sequence: CASSQEWGWEQYV. In DNA form, the CDR3 reads TGTGCCAGCAGCCAAGAGTGGGGCTGGGAGCAGTACGTC.

This clonotype came up many times. The CDR3: CASSFNPGTANYGYTF. The CDR3 nucleotides read TGTGCCAGCAGCTTCAATCCCGGGACAGCTAACTATGGCTACACCTTC. The J gene is TRBJ1-2, the V gene TRBV7-9; the match to TRBD1 covers 7 bases. This CDR3 comprises 16 residues. Per germline, CDR1 SEHNR and CDR2 FQNEAQ (reference sequence). Losses at the gene ends were 3 bases for V and 0 bases for J; bases not matched to a gene: 7. Filled out from reference TRBV7-9 and TRBJ1-2, the complete variable domain reads DTGVSQNPRHKITKRGQNVTFRCDPISEHNRLYWYRQTLGQGPEFLTYFQNEAQLEKSRLLSDRFSAERPKGSFSTLEIQRTEQGDSAMYLCASSFNPGTANYGYTFGSGTRLTVV.